Below, 19 T cell receptor beta chains from the same sample are listed, as sequenced in a study of T cell responses to AZD1222 COVID-19 vaccine. Profiled with immunoSEQ multiplex PCR; TCRdb holds only in-frame clones, not every one. The table records 110,000 or so clones, roughly 85% of them present only once. The source was peripheral blood, collected on day 0 of AZD1222 vaccination. Source of these receptors: an adult in good health.

CDR3 sequence (DNA): TGTGCCAGCAGCACGGGACTAGCGGGAGCCGAGCAGTACTTC. It specifies CASSTGLAGAEQYF. J is TRBJ2-7 and V is TRBV7-2; TRBD2 aligns across 14 bases. This CDR3 contains 14 residues. J gave up 6 bases and V 5 bases, and 3 bases lay outside the gene matches. The germline V gene has CDR1 SGHTA and CDR2 FQGNSA.

The V and J genes are TRBV6-5 and TRBJ1-4; TRBD1 is a possible D gene (6 bases). Germline values: CDR1 MNHEY, CDR2 SVGAGI. CDR3 size: 15 residues. V lost 7 bases to trimming and J lost 7 bases, with 19 bases between them. The DNA of the CDR3 is TGTGCCAGCATAAAAGGGGGGGCGCAGGGTGAAAAACTGTTTTTT. Its protein is CASIKGGAQGEKLFF.

The genes are TRBV3-1 (or the pseudogene TRBV3-2) and TRBJ1-3; TRBD1 matches at 8 bases. The germline CDR1 and CDR2 sequences are LGHDT and YNNKEL (reference sequence). CDR3 length: 21 residues. With V trimmed by 0 bases and J by 0 bases, 16 bases remained unmatched. The CDR3 DNA reads as TGTGCCAGCAGCCAAGACGTAGATTACAGGGGGACTATTCACTCTGGAAACACCATATATTTT. This sequence encodes CASSQDVDYRGTIHSGNTIYF.

This clone turned up a few times. The chain recombines TRBV12-3 or TRBV12-4 with TRBJ2-7, with D possibly TRBD2 on 5 matching bases. The V end lost 6 bases, the J end lost 7 bases, and 16 bases lay between the germline ends. The CDR3 sequence is 13 residues long. CDR3 in amino acids: CASSAGLSEEQYF. The CDR3 DNA is TGTGCCAGCAGCGCCGGACTGTCGGAGGAGCAGTACTTC.

The chain recombines TRBV7-2 with TRBJ1-6; 7 nucleotides align to TRBD1. The germline V gene encodes CDR1 SGHTA and CDR2 FQGNSA. The V gene end was trimmed by 4 bases and the J gene end by 9 bases; junction bases not matched to a gene: 6. The CDR3 sequence is 14 residues long. CDR3 residues: CASSSRQGGSPLHF. In DNA form, the CDR3 reads TGTGCCAGCAGCTCCCGACAGGGTGGTTCACCCCTCCACTTT.

This clone was counted a single time. CDR3 sequence (DNA): TGTGCCACCAGCAGGGGGGGGACGGGGCTCAGCAATCAGCCCCAGCATTTT. Translated, it gives CATSRGGTGLSNQPQHF. J is TRBJ1-5 and V is TRBV15, with a weak D call TRBD1 (5 bases). CDR3 length: 17 amino acids. Trimming took off 3 bases at V and 1 base at J, with 16 bases between the two ends. The germline gives CDR1 LNHNV, CDR2 YYDKDF (reference sequence).

This chain joins TRBV5-1 and TRBJ1-1, with TRBD1 identical over 7 bases. Trimming at V came to 4 bases and at J to 1 base, leaving 4 bases not matched to a gene. The CDR3 runs to 14 residues. CDR1 and CDR2 (germline): SGHRS, YFSETQ. CDR3 sequence reads: CASSGGQENTEAFF. The CDR3 nucleotides read TGCGCCAGCAGCGGTGGACAGGAGAACACTGAAGCTTTCTTT.

This chain uses TRBV5-6 with TRBJ1-2; D not resolved. Between the trimmed V and J ends, which lost 0 bases and 4 bases, there was a span of 13 bases. From germline, CDR1 is SGHDT and CDR2 YYEEEE. The CDR3 spans 15 residues. Written as DNA, the CDR3 is TGTGCCAGCAGCTTGGGCGGCGTGAGTATCTATGGCTACACCTTC. Its translation is CASSLGGVSIYGYTF.

The J gene is TRBJ2-4, the V gene TRBV7-2; 7 bases fit TRBD1. The germline V gene encodes CDR1 SGHTA and CDR2 FQGNSA. There are 12 residues in the CDR3. Trimming cost V 5 bases and J 12 bases; bases outside gene matches: 7. CDR3 residues: CASSLGGQSQYF. CDR3 sequence (DNA): TGTGCCAGCAGCCTTGGGGGACAGTCTCAGTACTTC.

The J gene is TRBJ2-2, the V gene TRBV4-3; perhaps TRBD2 as D (6 bases). In germline, CDR1 is LGHNA, CDR2 YSLEER. The CDR3 loop spans 15 amino acids. Trimming left V 4 bases short and J 6 bases short, with 15 bases between. CDR3 DNA sequence: TGCGCCAGCAGCCGCCAGACTAGATTGGCCGGGGAGCTGTTTTTT. Residues: CASSRQTRLAGELFF.

The rearrangement links TRBV11-2 to TRBJ2-1; 8 positions agree with TRBD1. V lost 1 base to trimming and J lost 6 bases; unmatched junction nucleotides: 11. This CDR3 contains 17 residues. CDR1 and CDR2 (germline): SGHAT, FQNNGV. The CDR3, as DNA: TGTGCCAGCAGCTTAGGCAGGGGGCGAAATCGGGTCAATGAGCAGTTCTTC. Protein: CASSLGRGRNRVNEQFF.

The J gene is TRBJ1-2, the V gene TRBV5-6; D might be TRBD1 (5 bases). The CDR3 covers 14 residues. Trimming cost V 0 bases and J 5 bases, with 11 bases left between them. CDR1 and CDR2 (germline): SGHDT, YYEEEE. The CDR3 sequence is CASSLGQRTYGYTF. CDR3 DNA: TGTGCCAGCAGCTTGGGACAGCGAACGTATGGCTACACCTTC.

The chain recombines TRBV27 with TRBJ2-3, with 10 bases that match TRBD1. Germline CDR1 is MNHEY and CDR2 is SMNVEV (reference sequence). The CDR3 is 15 residues long. The trim removed 6 bases at V and 5 bases at J, leaving 8 bases unmatched. The CDR3 coding sequence is TGTGCCAGCAGCCGACAGGGGGCAGGAGAAGATACGCAGTATTTT. As protein: CASSRQGAGEDTQYF.

V gene TRBV5-1 combines with J gene TRBJ2-5; 8 nucleotides align to TRBD2. CDR3 length: 16 amino acids. Germline V lookup: CDR1 SGHRS, CDR2 YFSETQ. V lost 0 bases and J lost 7; bases outside the gene matches: 11. The CDR3: CASSLDSSSGRRTQYF. The CDR3 coding sequence is TGCGCCAGCAGCTTGGACTCGTCGAGCGGGAGAAGGACCCAGTACTTC.

V gene TRBV2 combines with J gene TRBJ1-2; D call uncertain. Germline assignment: CDR1 SNHLY and CDR2 FYNNEI. Trimming left V 2 bases short and J 5 bases short, with 3 bases between. This CDR3 is built from 11 residues. Here the CDR3 DNA reads TGTGCCAGCAGTGAATTATATGGCTACACCTTC. This translates into CASSELYGYTF.

In its sample, this clone was seen once. The chain links TRBV6-4 to TRBJ2-6; D is perhaps TRBD1 (6 bases). The length of the CDR3 is 15 residues. Germline loops: CDR1 MRHNA, CDR2 SNTAGT. V was clipped by 3 bases and J by 0 bases, with 6 bases between them. The CDR3 loop reads CASSEDSSGANVLTF. CDR3 DNA: TGTGCCAGCAGTGAGGACAGCTCTGGGGCCAACGTCCTGACTTTC.

The chain uses TRBV19 and TRBJ1-1, with TRBD1 matching 8 bases. The CDR3 extends over 15 amino acids. After removal of 4 bases from V and 5 bases from J, the junction contained 9 bases not matched to a gene. Germline CDR1 is LNHDA and CDR2 is SQIVND (reference sequence). The CDR3 reads CASSTLMTGDTEAFF. For the CDR3, the DNA is TGTGCCAGTAGTACCCTCATGACAGGGGATACTGAAGCTTTCTTT.

This clone was counted once. V usage is TRBV6-5 and J usage is TRBJ2-7; possible D gene TRBD1, 6 bases. Deletions cut 7 bases from V and 12 bases from J, with 22 bases between. Looked up from germline, CDR1 is MNHEY and CDR2 is SVGAGI. The CDR3 runs 13 residues. The CDR3 region has the DNA TGTGCCAGCACTCAATTGGACGAGGGGGTACCGTACTTC. It translates to CASTQLDEGVPYF.

V and J are TRBV5-4 and TRBJ2-3; unclear D gene. With 5 bases removed from V and 0 bases from J, the gap between germline ends came to 10 bases. Germline-derived CDR1 and CDR2 are SGHNT and YYREEE (reference sequence). The CDR3 consists of 14 residues. CDR3 bases: TGTGCCAGCAGAGAAGGTGGGAGCACAGATACGCAGTATTTT. Its protein product is CASREGGSTDTQYF.